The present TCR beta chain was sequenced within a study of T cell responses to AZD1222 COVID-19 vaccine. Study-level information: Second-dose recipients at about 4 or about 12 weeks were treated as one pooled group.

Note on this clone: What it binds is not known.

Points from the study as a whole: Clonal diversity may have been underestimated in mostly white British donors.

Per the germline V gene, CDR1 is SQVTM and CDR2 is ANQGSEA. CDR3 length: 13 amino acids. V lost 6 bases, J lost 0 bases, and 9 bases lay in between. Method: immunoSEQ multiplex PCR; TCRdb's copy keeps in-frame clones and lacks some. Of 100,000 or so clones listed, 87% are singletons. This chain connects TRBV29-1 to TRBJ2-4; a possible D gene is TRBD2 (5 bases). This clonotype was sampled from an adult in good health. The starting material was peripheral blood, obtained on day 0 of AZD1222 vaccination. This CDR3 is CSVSGLAKNIQYF. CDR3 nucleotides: TGCAGCGTCAGCGGACTAGCCAAAAACATTCAGTACTTC.